The 23 T cell receptor beta chains reported below all come from one sample, sequenced in a study of control samples from healthy donors and cancer patients. The assay was immunoSEQ multiplex PCR, and TCRdb's table has in-frame clones only and misses some. This sample yields some 150,000 clones, of which 91% are seen a single time; about 1.4% belongs to the top ten. The specimen was blood. The receptors originated from a woman aged 25-40 years in good health.

This clone appeared once. The chain carries TRBV3-1 (or the pseudogene TRBV3-2) and TRBJ2-1, with 14 nucleotides matching TRBD2. Germline lookup yields CDR1 LGHDT and CDR2 YNNKEL (reference sequence). The length of the CDR3 is 16 residues. J gave up 4 bases and V 5 bases, and 4 bases lay outside the gene matches. The CDR3 DNA sequence: TGTGCCAGCAGCTCCCGGACTAGCGGGAGGTACAATGAGCAGTTCTTC. Its translation: CASSSRTSGRYNEQFF.

Points on this clone: The junction departs from the called germline gene at one end, perhaps through a read error. The chain links TRBV9 to TRBJ2-1, with a tentative D call TRBD2 (6 bases). The CDR3 loop spans 14 amino acids. The V gene's germline CDR1 is SGDLS and CDR2 YYNGEE. The CDR3 nucleotides are TGTGCCAGCAGCGCTATGACCCAGACTAGGTCTATACTCTTC. Protein product: CASSAMTQTRSILF.

V is TRBV2 and J is TRBJ2-5; 8 bases fit TRBD2. Germline V gives CDR1 SNHLY, CDR2 FYNNEI. V shed 4 bases, J shed 2 bases, and the junction held 3 bases outside the gene matches. CDR3 size: 14 residues. CDR3 in amino acids: CASSGGGSQETQYF. The CDR3 nucleotides read TGTGCCAGCAGTGGCGGGGGGTCACAAGAGACCCAGTACTTC.

The V gene is TRBV28, the J gene TRBJ2-7, with D unclear. CDR3 size: 16 residues. Trimming removed 5 bases at V and 3 bases at J, with 20 bases between. CDR1 MDHEN and CDR2 SYDVKM come from the germline V gene. CDR3 DNA sequence: TGTGCCAGCAGTCCCCTCGGTGGGCCTACTTACTACGAGCAGTACTTC. Protein: CASSPLGGPTYYEQYF. The whole variable domain, filled in from reference TRBV28 and TRBJ2-7, reads DVKVTQSSRYLVKRTGEKVFLECVQDMDHENMFWYRQDPGLGLRLIYFSYDVKMKEKGDIPEGYSVSREKKERFSLILESASTNQTSMYLCASSPLGGPTYYEQYFGPGTRLTVT.

The chain joins TRBV6-5 to TRBJ1-1; 9 nucleotides agree with TRBD1. CDR1 is MNHEY and CDR2 is SVGAGI in the germline V gene. This CDR3 comprises 15 residues. V gave up 2 bases and J gave up 4 bases; unmatched junction bases: 5. The CDR3 DNA is TGTGCCAGCAGTTACCGGGACAGGGTTGGCACTGAAGCTTTCTTT. It yields the protein CASSYRDRVGTEAFF.

Concerning this clone itself: The junction shows a germline mismatch at one end, possibly a read error. The rearrangement links TRBV7-7 to TRBJ2-3; D is possibly TRBD2 (5 bases). Per the germline V gene, CDR1 is SSHAT and CDR2 is FNYEAQ (reference sequence). The CDR3 length is 15 residues. The CDR3 here is CASSPRGSGTDTQYF. CDR3 DNA sequence: TGTGCTAGCAGCCCACGTGGGAGTGGTACAGATACGCAGTATTTT.

This clone has just a few counts. Written as DNA, the CDR3 is TGTGCCAGCAGTTTAGTCATGAGCAATCAGCCCCAGCATTTT. This sequence encodes CASSLVMSNQPQHF. The J gene is TRBJ1-5, the V gene TRBV28; the D is unclear. V lost 2 bases and J 1 base, leaving 6 bases between the germline ends. Germline V gene data show CDR1 as MDHEN and CDR2 as SYDVKM. The CDR3 totals 14 residues.

The CDR3 here is CSVERGQGATYEQYF. CDR3 nucleotides: TGCAGCGTTGAACGAGGGCAGGGGGCAACCTACGAGCAGTACTTC. The chain links TRBV29-1 to TRBJ2-7; TRBD1 matches at 8 bases. V gave up 2 bases and J gave up 2 bases; unmatched junction bases: 8. CDR1 and CDR2 (germline): SQVTM, ANQGSEA. The CDR3 extends over 15 amino acids.

J is TRBJ2-7 and V is TRBV18; 11 positions agree with TRBD2. In germline, CDR1 is KGHSH, CDR2 LQKENI. V lost 4 bases to trimming and J lost 4 bases; unmatched junction nucleotides: 6. This CDR3 is 15 amino acids long. The CDR3 reads CASSQIAGGRYEQYF. In DNA, the CDR3 is TGTGCCAGCTCACAAATAGCGGGGGGGCGTTACGAGCAGTACTTC.

V gene TRBV6-2 or TRBV6-3 combines with J gene TRBJ2-3; 8 bases are a match to TRBD2. The V segment lost 5 bases and the J segment 3 bases; nucleotides outside the gene matches: 7. CDR1 is MNHEY and CDR2 is SVGEGT in the germline V gene. The CDR3 totals 15 residues. DNA for the CDR3: TGTGCCAGCAGTAGCGGGAGAATTGTGACAGATACGCAGTATTTT. As protein: CASSSGRIVTDTQYF.

The V and J genes are TRBV28 and TRBJ1-1, with D maybe TRBD1 (6 bases). The CDR3 is 16 residues long. Germline CDR1 reads MDHEN; CDR2 reads SYDVKM. The germline V and J ends were trimmed by 2 bases and 1 base, with 14 bases remaining between them. CDR3 region: CASSLKVWTENTEAFF. The CDR3 region has the DNA TGTGCCAGCAGTTTAAAGGTATGGACAGAGAACACTGAAGCTTTCTTT.

This rearrangement joins TRBV19 to TRBJ1-1; 8 bases fit TRBD1. The CDR3 totals 14 residues. Germline lookup yields CDR1 LNHDA and CDR2 SQIVND (reference sequence). V gave up 7 bases and J gave up 5 bases; unmatched junction bases: 9. In DNA form, the CDR3 reads TGTGCCAGTACCCGGACAGGGTGGAGGACTGAAGCTTTCTTT. This gives the protein CASTRTGWRTEAFF.

V and J are TRBV6-1 and TRBJ2-3; 10 bases agree with TRBD2. This CDR3 has 15 residues. Trimming cost V 2 bases and J 4 bases; bases outside gene matches: 3. CDR1 and CDR2 (germline): MNHNS, SASEGT. The CDR3 sequence is CASSESSGGPDTQYF. In DNA form, the CDR3 reads TGTGCCAGCAGTGAATCTAGCGGGGGCCCAGATACGCAGTATTTT.

The V call is TRBV5-1, the J call TRBJ2-5; 7 bases agree with TRBD2. CDR3 length: 14 amino acids. In germline, CDR1 is SGHRS, CDR2 YFSETQ. Trimming at V came to 5 bases and at J to 0 bases, leaving 4 bases not matched to a gene. The CDR3 DNA reads as TGCGCCAGCAGTCCCGGGAGGTACCAAGAGACCCAGTACTTC. It yields the protein CASSPGRYQETQYF.

Regarding this clone: This CDR3 is also generated by other DNA sequences in the sample. V usage is TRBV7-9 and J usage is TRBJ1-6; a weak D match, TRBD1 (6 bases). Between the trimmed V and J ends, which lost 6 bases and 6 bases, there was a span of 9 bases. CDR3 length equals 13 residues. The germline gives CDR1 SEHNR, CDR2 FQNEAQ (reference sequence). The CDR3 is CASSRGGNSPLHF. The CDR3 DNA follows: TGTGCCAGCAGTAGGGGGGGTAATTCACCCCTCCACTTT.

The rearrangement links TRBV5-1 to TRBJ1-1; D is unresolved. The CDR3 totals 14 residues. Germline loops: CDR1 SGHRS, CDR2 YFSETQ. V was cut by 0 bases and J by 3 bases, with 9 bases left in between. The CDR3 sequence: CASSLGAGHTEAFF. In DNA, the CDR3 is TGCGCCAGCAGCTTGGGAGCAGGACACACTGAAGCTTTCTTT.

The chain employs TRBV4-3 and TRBJ1-6; D is ambiguous. This CDR3 is built from 14 residues. Looked up from germline, CDR1 is LGHNA and CDR2 is YSLEER. Trimming stripped 1 base from V and 5 bases from J, with 6 bases between. CDR3 sequence reads: CASSQGHDNSPLHF. The CDR3, as DNA: TGCGCCAGCAGCCAAGGTCACGATAATTCACCCCTCCACTTT.

The genes are TRBV9 and TRBJ1-3; 7 bases match TRBD1. The germline V gene encodes CDR1 SGDLS and CDR2 YYNGEE. V was pared by 4 bases and J by 4 bases, with 8 bases of the junction left unmatched. This CDR3 spans 15 amino acids. The chain's CDR3 is CASSLGQATGNTIYF. The CDR3, as DNA: TGTGCCAGCAGCCTTGGACAGGCTACGGGAAACACCATATATTTT.

The V and J genes are TRBV19 and TRBJ1-5; 8 bases fit TRBD1. The CDR3 runs 15 residues. Germline V gene sequence: CDR1 LNHDA, CDR2 SQIVND (reference sequence). V lost 3 bases, J lost 2 bases, and 3 bases stayed unmatched. CDR3 loop: CASSMGDRRNQPQHF. The CDR3 region has the DNA TGTGCCAGTAGTATGGGGGACAGGCGCAATCAGCCCCAGCATTTT.

V gene TRBV5-6 combines with J gene TRBJ2-4; D is unresolved. The CDR3 spans 12 residues. V lost 0 bases to trimming and J lost 7 bases, with 5 bases between them. Germline V gene data show CDR1 as SGHDT and CDR2 as YYEEEE. The CDR3 protein is CASSLGVNIQYF. The DNA for the CDR3 is TGTGCCAGCAGCTTGGGAGTTAACATTCAGTACTTC.

CDR3: CASSLDRSASGPDTQYF. The CDR3 DNA sequence: TGTGCCAGCAGCTTAGATCGGAGCGCTAGCGGCCCAGATACGCAGTATTTT. This sequence joins TRBV11-3 and TRBJ2-3; TRBD2 matches 7 bases. The germline CDR1 and CDR2 sequences are SGHNT and YENEEA. V was clipped by 0 bases and J by 4 bases; unmatched bases: 10. The CDR3 runs to 17 residues.

The rearrangement uses TRBV6-6 and TRBJ1-5, with D hard to call. Germline CDR1 and CDR2: MNHNY and SVGAGI (reference sequence). This CDR3 is built from 14 residues. V shed 7 bases and J shed 1 base, with 11 bases lying between them. The DNA for the CDR3 is TGTGCCAGCATCCCGGGAGGGAGCAATCAGCCCCAGCATTTT. This encodes CASIPGGSNQPQHF.

V usage is TRBV7-2 and J usage is TRBJ2-7; weak D call: TRBD1 (5 bases). V lost 0 bases to trimming and J lost 0 bases, with 9 bases between them. Germline V gives CDR1 SGHTA, CDR2 FQGNSA. This CDR3 region has 15 residues. CDR3 sequence reads: CASSLAGHSSYEQYF. The CDR3 nucleotides are TGTGCCAGCAGCTTAGCTGGACACAGCTCCTACGAGCAGTACTTC. Full variable domain (outside the CDR3, taken from reference TRBV7-2 and TRBJ2-7): GAGVSQSPSNKVTEKGKDVELRCDPISGHTALYWYRQSLGQGLEFLIYFQGNSAPDKSGLPSDRFSAERTGGSVSTLTIQRTQQEDSAVYLCASSLAGHSSYEQYFGPGTRLTVT.